Listed below are T cell receptor beta chains from one sample, sequenced in a study of blood T cell repertoires in COVID-19. Produced via immunoSEQ multiplex PCR; TCRdb's table is partial and in-frame only. The sample includes 280,000 or so clones, 70% to 90% of them seen just once. Sequencing input: peripheral blood. These receptors were obtained from a woman aged 25 to 39 who had recovered from COVID-19. CDR3s include the opening cysteine and the closing phenylalanine or tryptophan. A D gene is named only where the DNA matches it firmly. Rows may omit the clone size; those that give it use once, few, many or a size class.

V: TRBV19
size: NA
D: TRBD1
J: TRBJ1-6
DNA: TGTGCCTCTAAGGACAGGGGTAGCTCACCCCTCCACTTT
CDR3: CASKDRGSSPLHF

V: TRBV21-1
size: few
D: NA
J: TRBJ1-4
DNA: TGTGCCAGTCCTACAGGGGGCGAAGAAAAACTGTTTTTT
CDR3: CASPTGGEEKLFF

V: TRBV1
size: NA
D: NA
J: TRBJ1-5
DNA: TGCACCAGCAGCCAAGAAACAGGGGGGCCGAATCAGCCCCAGCATTTT
CDR3: CTSSQETGGPNQPQHF

V: TRBV7-3
size: NA
D: TRBD1
J: TRBJ1-1
DNA: TGTGCCAGCAGCTCAGGGGGGACGAACACTGAAGCTTTCTTT
CDR3: CASSSGGTNTEAFF

V: TRBV11-3
size: NA
D: NA
J: TRBJ1-1
DNA: TGTGCCAGCAGCTCAGGGACACGGCAAGAAGCTTTCTTT
CDR3: CASSSGTRQEAFF

V: TRBV4-3
size: NA
D: NA
J: TRBJ1-4
DNA: TGCGCCAGCAGCCAAGGACCGGCCGGAGGTGAAAAACTGTTTTTT
CDR3: CASSQGPAGGEKLFF

V: TRBV18
size: NA
D: TRBD2
J: TRBJ2-7
DNA: TGTGCCAGCTCAGCTGGACTAGCGGGGCTCGAGCAGTACTTC
CDR3: CASSAGLAGLEQYF

V: TRBV28
size: NA
D: TRBD1
J: TRBJ1-2
DNA: TGTGCCAGCAGTAGCGGACAGGCCCTAAACTATGGCTACACCTTC
CDR3: CASSSGQALNYGYTF

V: TRBV2
size: once
D: NA
J: TRBJ2-2
DNA: TGTGCCAGCAGTGAATATGGGACAAGGCTGTCCGGGGAGCTGTTTTTT
CDR3: CASSEYGTRLSGELFF

V: TRBV7-9
size: NA
D: NA
J: TRBJ2-1
DNA: TGTGCCAGCAGCTTAGAGCAGGCTTACAATGAGCAGTTCTTC
CDR3: CASSLEQAYNEQFF

V: TRBV11-2
size: NA
D: NA
J: TRBJ1-2
DNA: TGTGCCAGCAGCTCAAGGCCGGGACTTAACTATGGCTACACCTTC
CDR3: CASSSRPGLNYGYTF

V: TRBV28
size: NA
D: NA
J: TRBJ1-5
DNA: TGTGCCAGCAGTTTGCGAGGGTTGGTTCAGCCCCAGCATTTT
CDR3: CASSLRGLVQPQHF

V: TRBV4-1
size: NA
D: NA
J: TRBJ2-7
DNA: TGCGCCAGCAGCCAAGACTCGGGAAGGGGGAGCTCCTACGAGCAGTACTTC
CDR3: CASSQDSGRGSSYEQYF

V: TRBV3-1/TRBV3-2
size: NA
D: NA
J: TRBJ2-7
DNA: TGTGCCAGCAGCCAAGGGGGGGTTGCCCCCTACGAGCAGTACTTC
CDR3: CASSQGGVAPYEQYF

V: TRBV5-4
size: NA
D: TRBD2
J: TRBJ2-7
DNA: TGTGCCAGCAGCCCCAGCGGGGATAGCTCCTACGAGCAGTACTTC
CDR3: CASSPSGDSSYEQYF

V: TRBV6-5
size: NA
D: NA
J: TRBJ2-4
DNA: TGTGCCAGCAGAATATCAGGGATAGCCAAAAACATTCAGTACTTC
CDR3: CASRISGIAKNIQYF

V: TRBV28
size: NA
D: TRBD1
J: TRBJ1-2
DNA: TGTGCCAGCCAACAGGGGAACTATGGCTACACCTTC
CDR3: CASQQGNYGYTF

V: TRBV18
size: NA
D: NA
J: TRBJ1-2
DNA: TGTGCCAGCTCACCATTCCGGGACACCCCCGGTAGCGGCTACACCTTC
CDR3: CASSPFRDTPGSGYTF

V: TRBV25-1
size: NA
D: NA
J: TRBJ2-7
DNA: TGTGCCAGCAGTGAATACGAGACAGGAGATTACGAGCAGTACTTC
CDR3: CASSEYETGDYEQYF

V: TRBV6-5
size: NA
D: NA
J: TRBJ1-4
DNA: TGTGCCAGCAGGAGGGGGGGGGTAGGCGAAAAACTGTTTTTT
CDR3: CASRRGGVGEKLFF

V: TRBV3-1/TRBV3-2
size: NA
D: NA
J: TRBJ1-2
DNA: TGTGCCAGCAGCCAATCGGTCGTTTATGGCTACACCTTC
CDR3: CASSQSVVYGYTF

V: TRBV5-1
size: NA
D: NA
J: TRBJ2-2
DNA: TGCGCCAGCAACACGAACACCGGGGAGCTGTTTTTT
CDR3: CASNTNTGELFF

V: TRBV24-1
size: NA
D: NA
J: TRBJ2-7
DNA: TGTGCCACCAGGGCTAGCGACTCCTACGAGCAGTACTTC
CDR3: CATRASDSYEQYF

V: TRBV3-1/TRBV3-2
size: NA
D: NA
J: TRBJ2-3
DNA: TGTGCCAGCAGCCGACCGGGGACAGATACGCAGTATTTT
CDR3: CASSRPGTDTQYF

V: TRBV4-2
size: NA
D: TRBD1
J: TRBJ1-4
DNA: TGTGCCAGCGGTTCCGCCACGGACAGGATAATAGAAAAACTGTTTTTT
CDR3: CASGSATDRIIEKLFF

V: TRBV14
size: NA
D: NA
J: TRBJ2-4
DNA: TGTGCCAGCAGCCAAGGACAGTCCGTAGCCAAAAACATTCAGTACTTC
CDR3: CASSQGQSVAKNIQYF

V: TRBV19
size: NA
D: TRBD2
J: TRBJ2-3
DNA: TGTGCCAGTAGTCCGCGGACTAGCGCAAGCACAGATACGCAGTATTTT
CDR3: CASSPRTSASTDTQYF

V: TRBV11-2
size: NA
D: TRBD2
J: TRBJ2-5
DNA: TGTGCCAGCAGCACTTTAGCGGGGGCCGCCGAGACCCAGTACTTC
CDR3: CASSTLAGAAETQYF

V: TRBV4-2
size: NA
D: NA
J: TRBJ1-1
DNA: TGTGCCAGCAGCCCCCTACAGGATATGAACACTGAAGCTTTCTTT
CDR3: CASSPLQDMNTEAFF

V: TRBV7-2
size: NA
D: TRBD2
J: TRBJ2-5
DNA: TGTGCCAGCAGCTTATTTGTACTAGCGGGGAACCGAGAGACCCAGTACTTC
CDR3: CASSLFVLAGNRETQYF

V: TRBV28
size: NA
D: NA
J: TRBJ1-1
DNA: TGTGCCAGCAGTTCACCTATCAGGGGTGACACTGAAGCTTTCTTT
CDR3: CASSSPIRGDTEAFF

V: TRBV6-5
size: NA
D: NA
J: TRBJ2-7
DNA: TGTGCCAGCCAACCCCTTGGCCGCTACGAGCAGTACTTC
CDR3: CASQPLGRYEQYF

V: TRBV28
size: NA
D: NA
J: TRBJ1-1
DNA: TGTGCCAGCAGTTCCCCGACAGCCTTGAACACTGAAGCTTTCTTT
CDR3: CASSSPTALNTEAFF

V: TRBV4-2
size: NA
D: NA
J: TRBJ2-1
DNA: TGTGCCAGCAGCCAAGATGGGGCGGGGATGCGAGGTGAGCAGTTCTTC
CDR3: CASSQDGAGMRGEQFF

V: TRBV5-1
size: NA
D: TRBD1
J: TRBJ2-3
DNA: TGCGCCAGCAGCTTAGGACAGGGCCTTAGCACAGATACGCAGTATTTT
CDR3: CASSLGQGLSTDTQYF

V: TRBV27
size: NA
D: TRBD1
J: TRBJ1-2
DNA: TGTGCCAGCAGTTGGACAGGGGGCAACTATGGCTACACCTTC
CDR3: CASSWTGGNYGYTF

V: TRBV20-1
size: NA
D: NA
J: TRBJ1-4
DNA: TGCAGCACAGGGACGGGTGAAAAACTGTTTTTT
CDR3: CSTGTGEKLFF

V: TRBV4-2
size: NA
D: NA
J: TRBJ1-5
DNA: TGTGCCAGCAGCCAAGATCTTCGGGCAGGGAGGGATAGCAATCAGCCCCAGCATTTT
CDR3: CASSQDLRAGRDSNQPQHF

V: TRBV3-1/TRBV3-2
size: NA
D: NA
J: TRBJ2-6
DNA: TGTGCCAGCAGCCAAGCAGGGTCCGGGGCCAACGTCCTGACTTTC
CDR3: CASSQAGSGANVLTF

V: TRBV7-9
size: NA
D: NA
J: TRBJ2-7
DNA: TGTGCCAGCAGCTTAGACGCAGGGTCCGGCGAGCAGTACTTC
CDR3: CASSLDAGSGEQYF

V: TRBV19
size: NA
D: TRBD1
J: TRBJ2-5
DNA: TGTGCCAGCAGGGGCAGGGGGCGATCGGAGACCCAGTACTTC
CDR3: CASRGRGRSETQYF

V: TRBV24-1
size: NA
D: NA
J: TRBJ2-5
DNA: TGTGCCACCAGTGATATCAGGGAACAAGAGACCCAGTACTTC
CDR3: CATSDIREQETQYF

V: TRBV11-2
size: once
D: NA
J: TRBJ1-5
DNA: TGTGCCAGCAGCCGGGACTACGATCAGCCCCAGCATTTT
CDR3: CASSRDYDQPQHF

V: TRBV7-2
size: NA
D: NA
J: TRBJ1-4
DNA: TGTGCCAGCAGCTTAGCGCGGGGGGCTGCTAATGAAAAACTGTTTTTT
CDR3: CASSLARGAANEKLFF

V: TRBV7-2
size: NA
D: TRBD2
J: TRBJ2-3
DNA: TGTGCCAGCAGCTTAACGACTAGCGGGGGGCCCGGGGTCTATACGCAGTATTTT
CDR3: CASSLTTSGGPGVYTQYF

V: TRBV19
size: NA
D: NA
J: TRBJ1-4
DNA: TGTGCCAGTAGTATAGTAGGTAGTAGGTCGGGAGCAACTAATGAAAAACTGTTTTTT
CDR3: CASSIVGSRSGATNEKLFF

V: TRBV11-2
size: NA
D: NA
J: TRBJ1-2
DNA: TGTGCCAGCAGCTTAGATCGACTACGGGGGGGTGACTATGGCTACACCTTC
CDR3: CASSLDRLRGGDYGYTF

V: TRBV27
size: once
D: NA
J: TRBJ1-6
DNA: TGTGCCAGCAGTTTGGACGGGAACAATTCACCCCTCCACTTT
CDR3: CASSLDGNNSPLHF

V: TRBV18
size: NA
D: NA
J: TRBJ2-7
DNA: TGTGCCAGCTCCGCTGACAGGTACGAGCAGTACTTC
CDR3: CASSADRYEQYF

V: TRBV11-2
size: NA
D: TRBD1
J: TRBJ1-2
DNA: TGTGCCAGCAGCTTACGGTGGCAGGGGGATGGCTACACCTTC
CDR3: CASSLRWQGDGYTF

V: TRBV11-2
size: NA
D: NA
J: TRBJ2-1
DNA: TGTGCCAGCAGCTTAGTCGAGGAGCAGTTCTTC
CDR3: CASSLVEEQFF

V: TRBV13
size: NA
D: NA
J: TRBJ1-2
DNA: TGTGCCAGCAGCTTAGTGGCAGGGGCTGGCTATGGCTACACCTTC
CDR3: CASSLVAGAGYGYTF

V: TRBV5-1
size: NA
D: NA
J: TRBJ1-3
DNA: TGCGCCAGCAGCTCTACCATCGGACAGTTTCGAAACACCATATATTTT
CDR3: CASSSTIGQFRNTIYF